These T cell receptor beta chains were read from a single sample in a study of early T cells in non-severe SARS-CoV-2 infection. Each CDR3 protein gets one entry after TCRdb re-called the 5' RACE reads with MiXCR. The data contain around 40,000 distinct CDR3 sequences, approximately 6.1% of them singletons. Sequencing input: whole blood. These receptors all come from an adult who was a healthcare worker with PCR-confirmed SARS-CoV-2 infection or an uninfected control (not recorded which). Both conserved end residues are part of each CDR3. The order of the fields is J gene, V gene, CDR3 protein.

j_call: TRBJ2-1
v_call: TRBV5-1
cdr3_aa: CASSPGTSGSTEQFF

j_call: TRBJ1-2
v_call: TRBV28
cdr3_aa: CASFNQGDYGYTF

j_call: TRBJ2-1
v_call: TRBV20-1
cdr3_aa: CSARGLLAGGYNEQFF

j_call: TRBJ2-1
v_call: TRBV11-2
cdr3_aa: CASSPRLADEQFF

j_call: TRBJ2-1
v_call: TRBV5-1
cdr3_aa: CASSLRTGPYNEQFF

j_call: TRBJ2-2
v_call: TRBV28
cdr3_aa: CASRLAGGPGELFF

j_call: TRBJ1-1
v_call: TRBV5-1
cdr3_aa: CASSLDGTKTEAFF

j_call: TRBJ2-7
v_call: TRBV4-1
cdr3_aa: CASSQAGTSRQYF

j_call: TRBJ2-1
v_call: TRBV7-2
cdr3_aa: CASSRTASGMGFF

j_call: TRBJ1-2
v_call: TRBV12-3/TRBV12-4
cdr3_aa: CASSLGHRGYGYTF

j_call: TRBJ1-5
v_call: TRBV28
cdr3_aa: CASSEGRGRKQPQHF

j_call: TRBJ2-1
v_call: TRBV11-2
cdr3_aa: CASSSRTGGLETLTSSYNEQFF

j_call: TRBJ1-1
v_call: TRBV28
cdr3_aa: CASSLLQGMNTEAFF

j_call: TRBJ2-2
v_call: TRBV20-1
cdr3_aa: CSVNRGVSGRAHGELFF

j_call: TRBJ2-3
v_call: TRBV24-1
cdr3_aa: CATSGPSGRRDTQYF

j_call: TRBJ1-2
v_call: TRBV7-9
cdr3_aa: CASSSTQGNYGYTF

j_call: TRBJ2-7
v_call: TRBV7-9
cdr3_aa: CASSPGGTAPYEQYF

j_call: TRBJ2-5
v_call: TRBV14
cdr3_aa: CASSQEETQYF

j_call: TRBJ2-3
v_call: TRBV28
cdr3_aa: CASSRDNPGDTQYF

j_call: TRBJ1-1
v_call: TRBV27
cdr3_aa: CASSLAANTEAFF

j_call: TRBJ2-1
v_call: TRBV4-1
cdr3_aa: CASSGQGAYNEQFF

j_call: TRBJ2-7
v_call: TRBV29-1
cdr3_aa: CSVEHTVGYEQYF

j_call: TRBJ2-5
v_call: TRBV10-2
cdr3_aa: CASSPGLGILGSGETQYF

j_call: TRBJ2-2
v_call: TRBV30
cdr3_aa: CAWRRVAGELFF

j_call: TRBJ2-7
v_call: TRBV20-1
cdr3_aa: CSGCRTGSYEQYF

j_call: TRBJ2-3
v_call: TRBV10-3
cdr3_aa: CAISEPKGEWGTDTQYF

j_call: TRBJ2-1
v_call: TRBV7-9
cdr3_aa: CASSSSMRNEQFF

j_call: TRBJ1-1
v_call: TRBV20-1
cdr3_aa: CSARVPGTAVVTEAFF

j_call: TRBJ1-1
v_call: TRBV18
cdr3_aa: CASSPRRQGHNTEAFF

j_call: TRBJ2-5
v_call: TRBV5-1
cdr3_aa: CASSSEAGQETQYF

j_call: TRBJ2-2
v_call: TRBV9
cdr3_aa: CASSVSGGNTGELFF

j_call: TRBJ2-1
v_call: TRBV14
cdr3_aa: CASSQYGRNEQFF

j_call: TRBJ2-5
v_call: TRBV5-8
cdr3_aa: CASSLGQGTQYF

j_call: TRBJ2-7
v_call: TRBV19
cdr3_aa: CASSIGGTERTGQYF

j_call: TRBJ2-1
v_call: TRBV5-1
cdr3_aa: CASNQRGGGLDHNEQFF

j_call: TRBJ2-3
v_call: TRBV20-1
cdr3_aa: CSARGETSGRAEDTDTQYF